Sequencing of this T cell receptor (beta chain) was carried out in a study of blood T cell repertoires in COVID-19 (dated by TCRdb to 2018 to 2021). Some background on the complete study: Collaborator samples came from the United States, Italy and Spain and covered acute and convalescent phases of COVID-19. A freely available public database, intended as a resource for researchers studying the immune response to SARS-CoV-2, is where the repertoires were released. A de-identified subject ID, COVID-19 status, age in years and sex were almost always included in the sample metadata. The prospective study material was composed of cDNA or gDNA derived from T cells, B-cell-depleted T cells, or PBMCs. Samples came from the ongoing ImmuneRACE study (first 160 participants) plus 1,254 subjects from 6 global collaborators. Where available, HLA class I and class II types were taken from metadata supplied by the sample provider and were not determined by assay-based typing. The dataset comprised deeply sampled blood TCRbeta repertoires from subjects exposed to, actively infected with, or recovered from COVID-19. Beyond this particular receptor, the publication reports: The amount of clinical and demographic metadata varied by source and participant and was provided uncurated.

Each collaborating institution followed its own protocols to collect whole blood in K2EDTA tubes. For TCRbeta analysis, collaborator samples were shipped as frozen whole blood, as isolated PBMCs, or as DNA extracted from either sample type. Details on this clone: Its antigen target is currently unknown. No much larger clone exists at a distance of one base, and base qualities are not known.

TCRbeta CDR3 regions were amplified from genomic DNA by means of the immunoSEQ Assay, a bias-controlled multiplex PCR. Under the source paper's analysis protocol: The number of nucleated cells in each sample was estimated from the amplification of reference gene primers within the assay. To quantify the absolute abundance of each unique TCRbeta CDR3 rearrangement, sequence reads were collapsed and filtered. For each sample, productive Simpson clonality was calculated by taking the square root of Simpson's diversity index across productive rearrangements. TCRdb mirrors the immuneACCESS table, restricted to in-frame sequences. Some clones are absent from its copies; in checked studies, under half trace to an unresolved V gene, and the reason for the others is unknown. V and J calls and clone size come straight from that table; D and trimming were deduced from the DNA. The sample table shows some 460,000 clones, and about 89% are seen once. Approximately 4.3% of the sample lies in the top ten.

The CDR3 starts with the cysteine, ends with the phenylalanine, and has 13 residues. Only the CDR3 region is kept as DNA, spanning 39 bases read in frame from base 1. V drops 3 bases and J drops 7 bases, leaving 12 bases in between. The chain was built from TRBV12-3 or TRBV12-4 and TRBJ1-1, with no D gene named confidently. The sequencing input was peripheral blood. This receptor was identified in a woman aged 30 to 39 with acute or convalescent COVID-19. The CDR3 reads CASSFSLADEAFF. Here is the DNA: TGTGCCAGCAGTTTCAGTTTGGCAGATGAAGCTTTCTTT.